The T cell receptor (beta chain) under discussion was sequenced for a study of cytomegalovirus exposure and HLA in healthy donors. In the study overall: The Caucasian-associated ancestry cluster held 80% to 90% of 350 to 450 genotyped donors.

PCR primers comprised 60 Vbeta and 13 Jbeta primers. TCRdb's table, derived via immunoSEQ multiplex PCR, lists solely in-frame clones and lacks some. The sample shows approximately 100,000 clones, approximately 70% of them seen only once. CDR3 length equals 12 residues. CDR1 MNHNS and CDR2 SASEGT come from the germline V gene. V lost 3 bases to trimming and J lost 6 bases, with 9 bases between them. This clonotype was sampled from a man aged 25 to 40 in good health and CMV-seropositive. J is TRBJ2-7 and V is TRBV6-1; D might be TRBD2 (5 bases). The sequencing sample was made of PBMCs. CDR3 sequence: CASSDFEGEQYF. The DNA for the CDR3 is TGTGCCAGCAGTGACTTTGAGGGCGAGCAGTACTTC.